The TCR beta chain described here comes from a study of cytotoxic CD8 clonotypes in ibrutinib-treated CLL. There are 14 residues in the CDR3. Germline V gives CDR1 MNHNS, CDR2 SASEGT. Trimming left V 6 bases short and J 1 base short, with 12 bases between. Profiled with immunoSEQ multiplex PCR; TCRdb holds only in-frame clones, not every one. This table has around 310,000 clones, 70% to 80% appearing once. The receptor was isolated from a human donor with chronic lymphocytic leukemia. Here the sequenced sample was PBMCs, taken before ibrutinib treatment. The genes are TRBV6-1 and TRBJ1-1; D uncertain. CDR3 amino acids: CASRRAQPNTEAFF. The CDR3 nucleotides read TGTGCCAGCAGACGGGCCCAACCGAACACTGAAGCTTTCTTT.